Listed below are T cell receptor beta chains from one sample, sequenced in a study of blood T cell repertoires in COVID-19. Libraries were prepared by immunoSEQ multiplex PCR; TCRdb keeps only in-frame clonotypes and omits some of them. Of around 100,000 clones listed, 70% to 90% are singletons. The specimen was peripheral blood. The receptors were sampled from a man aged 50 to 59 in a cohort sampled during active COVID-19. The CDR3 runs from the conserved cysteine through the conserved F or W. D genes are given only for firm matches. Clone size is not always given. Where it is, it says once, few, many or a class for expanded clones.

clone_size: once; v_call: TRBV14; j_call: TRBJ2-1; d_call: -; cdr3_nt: TGTGCCAGCAACCCCACGGGGGGCGTTTATGAGCAGTTCTTC; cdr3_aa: CASNPTGGVYEQFF
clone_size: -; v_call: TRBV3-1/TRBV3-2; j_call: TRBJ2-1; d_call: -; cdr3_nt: TGTGCCAGCAGCCCCGCGGGCAATGAGCAGTTCTTC; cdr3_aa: CASSPAGNEQFF
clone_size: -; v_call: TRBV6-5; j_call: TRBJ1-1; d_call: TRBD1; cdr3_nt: TGTGCCAGCATTATCACCGGGACAGTAAACACTGAAGCTTTCTTT; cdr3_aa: CASIITGTVNTEAFF
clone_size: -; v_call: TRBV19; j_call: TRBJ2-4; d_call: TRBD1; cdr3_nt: TGTGCCAGTAGTCAAGGCCGGGACAGAGGGGACATTCAGTACTTC; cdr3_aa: CASSQGRDRGDIQYF
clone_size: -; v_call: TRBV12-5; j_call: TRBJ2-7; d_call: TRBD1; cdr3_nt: TGTGCTAGTGGTTTAGAACAGGGGTCCTACGAGCAGTACTTC; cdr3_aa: CASGLEQGSYEQYF
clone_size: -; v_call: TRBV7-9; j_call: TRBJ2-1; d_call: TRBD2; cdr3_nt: TGTGCCAGCAGCCTCAGCGGGGGGGCCAGGAATGAGCAGTTCTTC; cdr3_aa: CASSLSGGARNEQFF
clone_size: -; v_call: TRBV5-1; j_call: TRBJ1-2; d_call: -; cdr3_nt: TGCGCCAGCAGCGCCGAAGGTGGGCCTACAGGGCTCAACTATGGCTACACCTTC; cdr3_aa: CASSAEGGPTGLNYGYTF
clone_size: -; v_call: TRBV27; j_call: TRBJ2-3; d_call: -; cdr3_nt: TGTGCCAGCAGATACGGGGCAGATACGCAGTATTTT; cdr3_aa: CASRYGADTQYF
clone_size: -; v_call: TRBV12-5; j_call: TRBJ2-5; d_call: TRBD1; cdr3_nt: TGTGCTAGTGGTTTACGGGGACAGGGAGGCCAAGAGACCCAGTACTTC; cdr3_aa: CASGLRGQGGQETQYF
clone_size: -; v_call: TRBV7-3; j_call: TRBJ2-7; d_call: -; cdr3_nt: TGTGCCAGCAGCTTAAGCCAGGGTTACGAGCAGTACTTC; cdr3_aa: CASSLSQGYEQYF
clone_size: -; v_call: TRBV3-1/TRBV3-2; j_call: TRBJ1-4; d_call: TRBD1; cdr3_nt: TGTGCCAGCAGCCAAGATGGGGGGACAGGGGTTGAAAAACTGTTTTTT; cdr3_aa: CASSQDGGTGVEKLFF
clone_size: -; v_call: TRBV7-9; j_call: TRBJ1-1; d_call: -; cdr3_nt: TGTGCCAGCAGCCCAGGTGTTGAAGCTTTCTTT; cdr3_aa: CASSPGVEAFF
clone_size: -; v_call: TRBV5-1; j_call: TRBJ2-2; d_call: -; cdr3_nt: TGCGCCAGCAGCTTGGCAGAGGGTATTAGGACCGGGGAGCTGTTTTTT; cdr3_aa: CASSLAEGIRTGELFF
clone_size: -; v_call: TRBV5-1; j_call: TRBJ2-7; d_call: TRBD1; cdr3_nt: TGCGCCAGCAGCCTTGCCGGGACAGGGGCCTACGAGCAGTACTTC; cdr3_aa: CASSLAGTGAYEQYF
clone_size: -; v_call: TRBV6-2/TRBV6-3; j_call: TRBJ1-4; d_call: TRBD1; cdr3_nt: TGTGCCAGCAGTTACCTTCCTTCCAACAGGGGGCTTAGGGAAAAACTGTTTTTT; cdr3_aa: CASSYLPSNRGLREKLFF
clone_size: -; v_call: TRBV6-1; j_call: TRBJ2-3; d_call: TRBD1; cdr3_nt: TGTGCCAGCAGTGAATGGTCCGACAGGGGCACAGATACGCAGTATTTT; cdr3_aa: CASSEWSDRGTDTQYF
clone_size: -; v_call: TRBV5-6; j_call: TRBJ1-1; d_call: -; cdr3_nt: TGTGCCAGCAGCCGTGTGTGGGGAGGGAAGAACACTGAAGCTTTCTTT; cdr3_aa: CASSRVWGGKNTEAFF
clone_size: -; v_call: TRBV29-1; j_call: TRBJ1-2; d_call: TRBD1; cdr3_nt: TGCAGCGTGAACTCAGGGGGAAGGAACTATGGCTACACCTTC; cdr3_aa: CSVNSGGRNYGYTF
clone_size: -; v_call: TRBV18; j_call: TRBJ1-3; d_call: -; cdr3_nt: TGTGCCAGCTCACCCCTTCCAGGTTTGAGCTCTGGAAACACCATATATTTT; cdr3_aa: CASSPLPGLSSGNTIYF
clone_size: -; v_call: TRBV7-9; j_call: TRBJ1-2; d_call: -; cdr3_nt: TGTGCCAGCAGCTTAGCGCTAGGAGGGGATAATGGCTACACCTTC; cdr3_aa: CASSLALGGDNGYTF
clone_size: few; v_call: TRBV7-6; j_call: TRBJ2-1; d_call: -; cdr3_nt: TGTGCCAGCAGCTCCCCCGGGACACAGAACAATGAGCAGTTCTTC; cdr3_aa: CASSSPGTQNNEQFF
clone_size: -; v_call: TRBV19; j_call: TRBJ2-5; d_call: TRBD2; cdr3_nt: TGTGCCAGTAGTATCGGGGGGACGGTACAAGAGACCCAGTACTTC; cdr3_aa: CASSIGGTVQETQYF
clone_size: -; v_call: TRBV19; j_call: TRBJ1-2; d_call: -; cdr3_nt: TGTGCCAGTATTTGGTCGGCTAACTATGGCTACACCTTC; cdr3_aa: CASIWSANYGYTF
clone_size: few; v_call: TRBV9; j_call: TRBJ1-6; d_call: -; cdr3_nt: TGTGCCAGCAGCGTAGCCAGCGATAATTCACCCCTCCACTTT; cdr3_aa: CASSVASDNSPLHF
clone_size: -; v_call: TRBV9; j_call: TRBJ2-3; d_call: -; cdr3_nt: TGTGCCAGCAGCGATACAGGGACCACAGATACGCAGTATTTT; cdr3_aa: CASSDTGTTDTQYF
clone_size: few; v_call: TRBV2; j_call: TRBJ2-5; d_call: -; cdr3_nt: TGTGCCAGCAGGGCCTCCTACGCGGCTCAAGAGACCCAGTACTTC; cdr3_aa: CASRASYAAQETQYF
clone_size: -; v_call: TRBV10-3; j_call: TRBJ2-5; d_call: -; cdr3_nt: TGTGCCGTCGCCCGCAGGGGGGACCTCCAAGAGACCCAGTACTTC; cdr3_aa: CAVARRGDLQETQYF
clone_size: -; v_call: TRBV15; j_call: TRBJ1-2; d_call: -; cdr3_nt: TGTGCCACCAGCAGTCAGGGGAGCTATGGCTACACCTTC; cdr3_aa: CATSSQGSYGYTF
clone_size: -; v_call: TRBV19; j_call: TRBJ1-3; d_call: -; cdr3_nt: TGTGCCAGTAGTACCCAAGGAAACACCATATATTTT; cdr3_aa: CASSTQGNTIYF
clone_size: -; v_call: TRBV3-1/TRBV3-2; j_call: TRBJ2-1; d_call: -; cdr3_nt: TGTGCCAGCAGCCAAGATCGGGGACTCCGGCCCTTCTTC; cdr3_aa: CASSQDRGLRPFF
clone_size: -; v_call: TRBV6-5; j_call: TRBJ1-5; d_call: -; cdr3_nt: TGTGCCAGCAGTAAATCGTATAGCAATCAGCCCCAGCATTTT; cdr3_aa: CASSKSYSNQPQHF
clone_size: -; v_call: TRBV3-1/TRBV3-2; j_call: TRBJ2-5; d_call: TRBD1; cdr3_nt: TGTGCCAGCAGCCAAGCTCGGGGCTCAAGGACAGGCGGCTCGACAAAAGAGACCCAGTACTTC; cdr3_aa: CASSQARGSRTGGSTKETQYF
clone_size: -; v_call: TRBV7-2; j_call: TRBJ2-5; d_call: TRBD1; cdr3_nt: TGTGCCAGCAGCCCTCCCGGGACAGGTCGAGAGACCCAGTACTTC; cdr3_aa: CASSPPGTGRETQYF
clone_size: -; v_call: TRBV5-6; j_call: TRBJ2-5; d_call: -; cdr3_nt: TGTGCCAGCAGACGACTAGGGGAGGAGACCCAGTACTTC; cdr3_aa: CASRRLGEETQYF
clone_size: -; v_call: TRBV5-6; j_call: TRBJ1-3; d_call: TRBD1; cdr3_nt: TGTGCCAGCAGATCCGCCGGGACAGGGCTGGGGGACACCATATATTTT; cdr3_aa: CASRSAGTGLGDTIYF
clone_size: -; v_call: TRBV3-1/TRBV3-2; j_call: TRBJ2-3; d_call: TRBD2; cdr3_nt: TGTGCCAGCAGCCAAACGAGTAGCGGGGGGCGTTATTTT; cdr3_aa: CASSQTSSGGRYF
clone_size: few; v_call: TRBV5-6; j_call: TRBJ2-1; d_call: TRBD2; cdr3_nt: TGTGCCAGCAGCTTGGGACTAGCGGGGGGTTACAATGAGCAGTTCTTC; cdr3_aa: CASSLGLAGGYNEQFF
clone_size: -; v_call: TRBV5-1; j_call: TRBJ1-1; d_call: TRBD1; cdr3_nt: TGCGCCAGCAGCCCGACAGGGGGCCCTGAAGCTTTCTTT; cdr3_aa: CASSPTGGPEAFF
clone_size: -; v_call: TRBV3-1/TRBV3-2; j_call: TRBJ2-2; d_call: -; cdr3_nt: TGTGCCAGCAGCCAAGATCGCGGGGCCGGGGAGCTGTTTTTT; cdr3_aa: CASSQDRGAGELFF
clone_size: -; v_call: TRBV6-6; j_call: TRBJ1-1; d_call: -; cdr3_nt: TGTGCCAGCACTCCCGGGTTATCTGAAGCTTTCTTT; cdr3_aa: CASTPGLSEAFF
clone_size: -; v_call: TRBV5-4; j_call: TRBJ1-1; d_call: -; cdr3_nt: TGTGCCAGCAGCTCGGTGTCAGGGGATACTGAAGCTTTCTTT; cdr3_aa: CASSSVSGDTEAFF
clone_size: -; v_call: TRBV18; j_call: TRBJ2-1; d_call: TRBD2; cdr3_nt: TGTGCCAGCTCACCTACTAGCGGGGGGACCAATGAGCAGTTCTTC; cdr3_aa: CASSPTSGGTNEQFF
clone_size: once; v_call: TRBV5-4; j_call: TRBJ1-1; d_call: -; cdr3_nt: TGTGCCCACGGGGGGGCAGGGCGAACTGAAGCTTTCTTT; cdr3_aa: CAHGGAGRTEAFF
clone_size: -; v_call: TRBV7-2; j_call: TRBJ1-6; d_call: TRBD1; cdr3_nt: TGTGCCAGCAGCTTGGTGGACAGGGGGTGGTCACCCCTCCACTTT; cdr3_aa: CASSLVDRGWSPLHF
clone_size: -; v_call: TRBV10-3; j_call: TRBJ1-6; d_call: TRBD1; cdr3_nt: TGTGCCATCAGTGAACGACAGGGTAATTCACCCCTCCACTTT; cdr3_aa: CAISERQGNSPLHF